This T cell receptor beta chain was sequenced for a study of beta chain features in type 1 diabetes. Study outcomes and limitations: Among all four CD4+ subsets, Type 1 diabetes patients had TCRB CDR3s that were moderately but significantly shorter.

Reverse transcribing all isolated RNA meant expressed TCRB transcripts were sequenced. The data were produced by immunoSEQ multiplex PCR, yet TCRdb's version contains in-frame clones alone and is incomplete. The sample shows roughly 180,000 clones, around 8% of them seen only once. V was cut by 0 bases and J by 3 bases, with 8 bases left in between. The CDR3 contains 14 residues. Germline V gene lookup returns CDR1 LNHNV and CDR2 YYDKDF (reference sequence). Concerning this clone: Its matching antigen is unknown.

The chain joins TRBV15 to TRBJ1-2; D possibly corresponds to TRBD1 (5 bases). The material sequenced was central memory CD4+ T cells from blood. The origin of this receptor is a woman between 40 and 55 years old with type 1 diabetes. The CDR3 DNA sequence: TGTGCCACCAGCAGAGATGGGGCAGACTATGGCTACACCTTC. It yields the protein CATSRDGADYGYTF. The full variable domain, with the rest looked up from reference TRBV15 and TRBJ1-2, is DAMVIQNPRYQVTQFGKPVTLSCSQTLNHNVMYWYQQKSSQAPKLLFHYYDKDFNNEADTPDNFQSRRPNTSFCFLDIRSPGLGDTAMYLCATSRDGADYGYTFGSGTRLTVV.